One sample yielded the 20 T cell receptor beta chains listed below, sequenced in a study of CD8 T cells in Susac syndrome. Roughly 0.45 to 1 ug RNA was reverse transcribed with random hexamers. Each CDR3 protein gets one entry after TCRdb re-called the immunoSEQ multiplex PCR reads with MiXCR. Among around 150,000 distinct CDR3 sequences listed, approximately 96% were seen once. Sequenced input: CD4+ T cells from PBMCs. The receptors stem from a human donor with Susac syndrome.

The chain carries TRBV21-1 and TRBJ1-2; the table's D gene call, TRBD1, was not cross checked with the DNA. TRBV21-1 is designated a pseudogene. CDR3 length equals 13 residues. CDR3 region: CANALTGGHGYTF. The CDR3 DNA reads TGTGCCAACGCCCTAACAGGGGGGCACGGCTACACCTTC.

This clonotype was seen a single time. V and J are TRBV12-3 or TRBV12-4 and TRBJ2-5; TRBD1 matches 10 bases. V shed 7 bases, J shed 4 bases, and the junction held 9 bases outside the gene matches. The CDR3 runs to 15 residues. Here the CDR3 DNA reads TGTGCCAGCACCTACCGGGACAGGGGTCGAGAGACCCAGTACTTC. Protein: CASTYRDRGRETQYF.

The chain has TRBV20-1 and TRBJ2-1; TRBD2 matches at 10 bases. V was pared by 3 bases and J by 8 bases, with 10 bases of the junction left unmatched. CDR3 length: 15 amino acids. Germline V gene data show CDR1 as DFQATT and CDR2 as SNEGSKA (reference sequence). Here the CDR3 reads CSASLASGSFDEQFF. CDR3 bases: TGCAGTGCTAGCCTCGCTAGCGGGAGTTTCGATGAGCAGTTCTTC.

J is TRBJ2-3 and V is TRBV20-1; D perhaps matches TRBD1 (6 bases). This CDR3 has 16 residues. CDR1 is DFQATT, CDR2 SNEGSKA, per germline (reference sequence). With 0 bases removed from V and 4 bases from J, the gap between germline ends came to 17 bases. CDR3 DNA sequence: TGCAGTGCTAGAGAAAGGGGGTCCTTACGGGCAGATACGCAGTATTTT. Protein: CSARERGSLRADTQYF.

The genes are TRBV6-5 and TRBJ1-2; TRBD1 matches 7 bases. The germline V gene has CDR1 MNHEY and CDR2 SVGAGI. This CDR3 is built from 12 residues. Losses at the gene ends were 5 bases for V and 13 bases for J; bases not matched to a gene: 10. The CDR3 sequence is CASSAQGRDSTF. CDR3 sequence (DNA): TGTGCCAGCAGTGCACAGGGGCGGGACTCCACCTTC.

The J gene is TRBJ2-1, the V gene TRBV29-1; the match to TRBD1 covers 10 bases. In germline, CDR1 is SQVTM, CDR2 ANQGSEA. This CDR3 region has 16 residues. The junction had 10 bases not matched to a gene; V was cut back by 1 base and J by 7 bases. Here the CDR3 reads CSVEGTAGTGVNEQFF. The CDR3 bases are TGCAGCGTTGAAGGCACCGCCGGGACAGGGGTGAATGAGCAGTTCTTC.

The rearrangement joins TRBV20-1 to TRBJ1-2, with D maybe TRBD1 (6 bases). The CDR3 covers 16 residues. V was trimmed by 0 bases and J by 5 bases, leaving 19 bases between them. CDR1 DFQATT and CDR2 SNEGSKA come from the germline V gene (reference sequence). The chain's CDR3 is CSARDWVRGSGYGYTF. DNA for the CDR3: TGCAGTGCTAGAGATTGGGTCAGGGGTTCAGGGTATGGCTACACCTTC.

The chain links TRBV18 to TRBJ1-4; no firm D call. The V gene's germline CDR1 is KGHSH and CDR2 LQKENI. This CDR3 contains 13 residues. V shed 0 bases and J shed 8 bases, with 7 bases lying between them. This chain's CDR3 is CASSPPPGEKLFF. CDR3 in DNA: TGTGCCAGCTCACCACCTCCTGGAGAAAAACTGTTTTTT.

The CDR3 DNA is TGCAGTGCTGGGGGGGCCGAAGAGACCCAGTACTTC. Translated: CSAGGAEETQYF. The chain has TRBV20-1 and TRBJ2-5, with D possibly TRBD2 on 7 matching bases. The V end was cut by 5 bases, the J end by 3 bases, with 10 bases between. Germline V lookup: CDR1 DFQATT, CDR2 SNEGSKA (reference sequence). The CDR3 runs 12 residues.

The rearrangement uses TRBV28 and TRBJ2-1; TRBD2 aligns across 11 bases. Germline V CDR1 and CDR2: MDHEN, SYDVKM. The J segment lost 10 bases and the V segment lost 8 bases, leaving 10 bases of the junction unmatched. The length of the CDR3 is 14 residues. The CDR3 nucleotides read TGTGCCAGCGGGGTACTAGCGGGAGTCGTAGAGCAGTTCTTC. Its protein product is CASGVLAGVVEQFF.

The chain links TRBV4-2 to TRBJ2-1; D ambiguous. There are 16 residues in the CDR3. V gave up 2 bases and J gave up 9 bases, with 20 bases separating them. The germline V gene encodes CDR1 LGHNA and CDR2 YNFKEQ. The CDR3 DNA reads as TGTGCCAGCAGCCAACCCCCGTCGTCTTCGGACCTTGAGCAGTTCTTC. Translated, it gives CASSQPPSSSDLEQFF.

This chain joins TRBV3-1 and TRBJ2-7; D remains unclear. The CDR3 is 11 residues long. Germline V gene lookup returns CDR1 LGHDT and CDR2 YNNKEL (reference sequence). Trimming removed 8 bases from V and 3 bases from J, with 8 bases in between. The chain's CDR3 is CASFGYYEQYF. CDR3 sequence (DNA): TGTGCCAGCTTTGGGTACTACGAGCAGTACTTC.

The CDR3 DNA sequence: TGTGCCAGCAGTTTCGCGATCTACGAGCAGTACTTC. Translated, it gives CASSFAIYEQYF. The chain combines TRBV12-3 or TRBV12-4 with TRBJ2-7; D ambiguous. The length of the CDR3 is 12 residues. V was clipped by 3 bases and J by 3 bases, with 6 bases between them.

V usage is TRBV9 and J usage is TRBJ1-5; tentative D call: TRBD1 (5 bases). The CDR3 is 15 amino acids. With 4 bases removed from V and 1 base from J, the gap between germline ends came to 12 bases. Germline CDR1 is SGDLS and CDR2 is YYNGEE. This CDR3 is CASSTGEGSNQPQHF. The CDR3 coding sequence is TGTGCCAGCAGCACGGGGGAGGGAAGCAATCAGCCCCAGCATTTT.

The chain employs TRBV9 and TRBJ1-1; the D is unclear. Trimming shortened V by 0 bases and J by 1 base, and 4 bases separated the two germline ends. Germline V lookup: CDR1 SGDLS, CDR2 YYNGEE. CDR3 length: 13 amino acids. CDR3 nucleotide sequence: TGTGCCAGCAGCGTAGAGCAGAACACTGAAGCTTTCTTT. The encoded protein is CASSVEQNTEAFF.

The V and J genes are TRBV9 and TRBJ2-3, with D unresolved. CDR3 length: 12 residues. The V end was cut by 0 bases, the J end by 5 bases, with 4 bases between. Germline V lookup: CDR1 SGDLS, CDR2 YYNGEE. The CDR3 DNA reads TGTGCCAGCAGCGTAGAGGGAGATACGCAGTATTTT. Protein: CASSVEGDTQYF.

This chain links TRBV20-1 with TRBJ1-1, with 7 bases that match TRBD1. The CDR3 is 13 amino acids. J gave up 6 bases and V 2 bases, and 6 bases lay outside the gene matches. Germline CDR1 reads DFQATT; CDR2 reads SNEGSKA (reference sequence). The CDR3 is CSARKGGASEAFF. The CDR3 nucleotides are TGCAGTGCTAGAAAAGGGGGCGCCTCTGAAGCTTTCTTT.

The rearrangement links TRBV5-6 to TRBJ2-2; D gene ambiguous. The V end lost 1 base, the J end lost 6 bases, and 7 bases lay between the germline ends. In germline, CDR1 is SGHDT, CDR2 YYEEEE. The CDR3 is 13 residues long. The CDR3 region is CASSLSSPGELFF. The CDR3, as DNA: TGTGCCAGCAGCTTGTCCAGCCCCGGGGAGCTGTTTTTT.

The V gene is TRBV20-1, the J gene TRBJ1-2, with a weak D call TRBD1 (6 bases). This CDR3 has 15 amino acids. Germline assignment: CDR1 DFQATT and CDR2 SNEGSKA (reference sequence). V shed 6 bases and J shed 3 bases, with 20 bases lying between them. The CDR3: CSALPRDTFYYGYTF. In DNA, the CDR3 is TGCAGTGCCCTACCCCGGGACACCTTCTACTATGGCTACACCTTC.

The CDR3 reads CSARVNEKLFF. CDR3 nucleotide sequence: TGCAGTGCTAGGGTTAATGAAAAACTGTTTTTT. The rearrangement uses TRBV20-1 and TRBJ1-4; no reliable D call. Looked up from germline, CDR1 is DFQATT and CDR2 is SNEGSKA (reference sequence). This CDR3 has 11 residues. The V end lost 3 bases, the J end lost 4 bases, and 3 bases lay between the germline ends.